These 26 T cell receptor beta chains came from one sample sequenced in a study of monozygotic twins with inflammatory bowel disease. TCRdb processed the 5' RACE reads again and assigns one entry to each CDR3 protein, with no DNA. This sample's table has fewer than 450,000 distinct CDR3 sequences. Input material: blood. The receptors come from a human donor with ulcerative colitis or Crohn's disease, or a healthy co-twin of an affected twin (not recorded which).

V usage is TRBV6-2 or TRBV6-3 and J usage is TRBJ2-7. The CDR3 is 12 residues long. Per germline, CDR1 MNHEY and CDR2 SVGEGT. The CDR3 spells CASSYSRDEQYF.

This chain's CDR3 is CASLPDNTQYF. V usage is TRBV18 and J usage is TRBJ2-3. CDR3 length: 11 amino acids. Per germline, CDR1 KGHSH and CDR2 LQKENI. Filled out from reference TRBV18 and TRBJ2-3, the complete variable domain reads NAGVMQNPRHLVRRRGQEARLRCSPMKGHSHVYWYRQLPEEGLKFMVYLQKENIIDESGMPKERFSAEFPKEGPSILRIQQVVRGDSAAYFCASLPDNTQYFGPGTRLTVL.

The CDR3 spells CASSAQELFGYGYTF. The rearrangement uses TRBV5-1 and TRBJ1-2; the D call of TRBD1 rests on TCRdb alone, since no DNA is present to check it. The CDR3 has 15 amino acids. Germline CDR1 is SGHRS and CDR2 is YFSETQ.

The chain couples TRBV5-1 to TRBJ1-5; TCRdb designates TRBD1, a call that cannot be tested without DNA. The CDR3 contains 15 residues. CDR1 and CDR2 (germline): SGHRS, YFSETQ. CDR3 sequence reads: CASSPDTGTPQPQHF. Filled out from reference TRBV5-1 and TRBJ1-5, the complete variable domain reads KAGVTQTPRYLIKTRGQQVTLSCSPISGHRSVSWYQQTPGQGLQFLFEYFSETQRNKGNFPGRFSGRQFSNSRSEMNVSTLELGDSALYLCASSPDTGTPQPQHFGDGTRLSIL.

The rearrangement links TRBV7-2 to TRBJ2-7; TCRdb names TRBD1, which stays unverified in the absence of DNA. The CDR3 extends over 14 amino acids. The germline gives CDR1 SGHTA, CDR2 FQGNSA. The CDR3 sequence is CASSLTGLTSEQYF.

This sequence joins TRBV6-2 or TRBV6-3 and TRBJ2-7; TCRdb names TRBD1, which stays unverified in the absence of DNA. This CDR3 region has 13 residues. Looked up from germline, CDR1 is MNHEY and CDR2 is SVGEGT. CDR3 residues: CASTLGWAYEQYF.

J is TRBJ2-7 and V is TRBV29-1; TCRdb returns TRBD2, unconfirmable since there is no DNA. Germline CDR1 is SQVTM and CDR2 is ANQGSEA. CDR3 length: 12 residues. CDR3 sequence reads: CSGGLAAYEQYF.

The J gene is TRBJ1-5, the V gene TRBV10-3; the D call from TCRdb, TRBD1, cannot be confirmed without DNA. The germline V gene encodes CDR1 ENHRY and CDR2 SYGVKD. The CDR3 extends over 14 amino acids. CDR3 loop: CAISDPKGGQPQHF.

The chain recombines TRBV4-2 with TRBJ2-5; TCRdb indicates TRBD1, and absent DNA this call remains unverified. The CDR3 has 15 amino acids. Germline lookup yields CDR1 LGHNA and CDR2 YNFKEQ. CDR3 loop: CASSQPNRGQETQYF.

This rearrangement joins TRBV4-1 to TRBJ1-2; TCRdb calls TRBD1, which cannot be checked without DNA. Germline V gene lookup returns CDR1 MGHRA and CDR2 YSYEKL. This CDR3 is 15 amino acids long. CDR3 in amino acids: CASSQAGTRNYGYTF.

The V gene is TRBV5-6, the J gene TRBJ2-1; the D call of TRBD1 rests on TCRdb alone, since no DNA is present to check it. This CDR3 is 19 amino acids long. Germline V gene sequence: CDR1 SGHDT, CDR2 YYEEEE. The CDR3 loop reads CASSSGTAWGGQQYNEQFF.

This chain uses TRBV5-1 with TRBJ2-3; the D call from TCRdb, TRBD1, cannot be confirmed without DNA. Germline assignment: CDR1 SGHRS and CDR2 YFSETQ. There are 14 residues in the CDR3. CDR3 residues: CASSLGGVEDTQYF.

The chain uses TRBV7-9 and TRBJ2-3; TCRdb proposes TRBD1, but this gene call is untestable without DNA. Per the germline V gene, CDR1 is SEHNR and CDR2 is FQNEAQ (reference sequence). CDR3 length: 13 residues. CDR3 protein: CASSLPGPDTQYF.

CDR3: CASTPGQGRIYEQYF. The chain joins TRBV5-1 to TRBJ2-7; TCRdb selects TRBD1, and the lack of DNA leaves this call unchecked. This CDR3 has 15 residues. Looked up from germline, CDR1 is SGHRS and CDR2 is YFSETQ.

The chain links TRBV20-1 to TRBJ1-2. The CDR3 contains 11 residues. Germline CDR1 DFQATT, CDR2 SNEGSKA (reference sequence). CDR3 loop: CSATGGSGYTF.

The rearrangement links TRBV24-1 to TRBJ2-2; TCRdb selects TRBD1, and the lack of DNA leaves this call unchecked. This CDR3 contains 14 residues. CDR1 KGHDR and CDR2 SFDVKD come from the germline V gene. CDR3 residues: CATSDDRDTGELFF.

CDR3 amino acids: CASSPVGLAGSDTQYF. The chain couples TRBV4-1 to TRBJ2-3; without DNA, the TCRdb call of TRBD2 cannot be checked. Germline assignment: CDR1 MGHRA and CDR2 YSYEKL. The CDR3 runs to 16 residues.

J is TRBJ2-1 and V is TRBV7-2; TCRdb indicates TRBD1, and absent DNA this call remains unverified. The CDR3 is 15 residues long. Germline loops: CDR1 SGHTA, CDR2 FQGNSA. This CDR3 reads CASSGGRSSYNEQFF.

The chain links TRBV6-5 to TRBJ2-3. The CDR3 totals 13 residues. The V gene's germline CDR1 is MNHEY and CDR2 SVGAGI. CDR3 protein: CASSSNLPDTQYF.

V gene TRBV7-2 combines with J gene TRBJ1-6; TCRdb designates TRBD1, a call that cannot be tested without DNA. Germline CDR1 SGHTA, CDR2 FQGNSA. The CDR3 runs 14 residues. The CDR3 sequence is CASSFNRGKTPLHF.

V and J are TRBV19 and TRBJ2-1; no DNA is available, so the TRBD1 call from TCRdb remains unchecked. The V gene's germline CDR1 is LNHDA and CDR2 SQIVND (reference sequence). The CDR3 runs to 16 residues. The CDR3 spells CASSIGGGGANNEQFF.

The chain uses TRBV7-3 and TRBJ2-1; TCRdb lists TRBD2, though no DNA is available to test this call. The V gene's germline CDR1 is SGHTA and CDR2 FQGTGA. This CDR3 contains 15 residues. CDR3 loop: CASSLGQGHYNEQFF.

The chain has TRBV5-1 and TRBJ2-2; TCRdb's D call, TRBD2, is unchecked because there is no DNA. The CDR3 extends over 19 amino acids. The germline V gene encodes CDR1 SGHRS and CDR2 YFSETQ. CDR3 residues: CASSRDTGTSGGLTGELFF.

This CDR3 reads CISVPEAKYWNTEAFF. The rearrangement uses TRBV7-5 and TRBJ1-1. TRBV7-5 is shown as a pseudogene. The CDR3 loop spans 16 amino acids.

J is TRBJ2-5 and V is TRBV7-3; TCRdb's D gene call, TRBD2, goes unchecked for lack of DNA. The CDR3 has 14 residues. From germline, CDR1 is SGHTA and CDR2 FQGTGA. CDR3 residues: CASSRSGGQETQYF. Complete variable domain (other parts from reference TRBV7-3 and TRBJ2-5): GAGVSQTPSNKVTEKGKYVELRCDPISGHTALYWYRQSLGQGPEFLIYFQGTGAADDSGLPNDRFFAVRPEGSVSTLKIQRTERGDSAVYLCASSRSGGQETQYFGPGTRLLVL.

This sequence joins TRBV18 and TRBJ2-1; the D gene TCRdb calls, TRBD2, cannot be checked with no DNA. Looked up from germline, CDR1 is KGHSH and CDR2 is LQKENI. This CDR3 spans 15 amino acids. CDR3 sequence: CASSRENSGGNEQFF.